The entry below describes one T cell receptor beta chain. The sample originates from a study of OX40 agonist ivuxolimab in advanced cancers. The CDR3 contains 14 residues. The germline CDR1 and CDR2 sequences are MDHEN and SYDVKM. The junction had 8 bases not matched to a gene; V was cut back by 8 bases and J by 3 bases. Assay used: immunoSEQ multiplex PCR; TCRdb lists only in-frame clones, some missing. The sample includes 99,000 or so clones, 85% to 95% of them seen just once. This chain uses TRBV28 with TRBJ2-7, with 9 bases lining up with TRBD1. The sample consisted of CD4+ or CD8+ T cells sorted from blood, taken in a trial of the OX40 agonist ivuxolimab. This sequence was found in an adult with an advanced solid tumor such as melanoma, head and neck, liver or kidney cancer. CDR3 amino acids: CASGSGTGSYEQYF. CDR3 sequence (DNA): TGTGCCAGCGGATCCGGGACAGGGAGCTACGAGCAGTACTTC.